This entry concerns a single T cell receptor (beta chain). CDR3 size: 15 residues. CDR1 SGHNT and CDR2 YENEEA come from the germline V gene. V was pared by 5 bases and J by 5 bases, with 9 bases of the junction left unmatched. The source of the sample is a study of blood T cell repertoires in COVID-19. Original processing methods: It was from reference gene primer amplification that nucleated cell counts were estimated. Clones were sequenced by immunoSEQ multiplex PCR, and TCRdb holds only the in-frame ones, with some missing. The V and J calls and clone size come from that table; D and trimming were worked out from the DNA. The sample records fewer than 150,000 clones, about 90% being singletons.

The rearrangement links TRBV11-3 to TRBJ2-5; 9 bases align to TRBD1. The sequence came from a woman aged 45-60 years with active or convalescent COVID-19. The source material was peripheral blood. The CDR3 region is CASSRYTGGQETQYF. CDR3 coding DNA: TGTGCCAGCAGCCGGTACACAGGGGGCCAGGAGACCCAGTACTTC.